These 23 T cell receptor beta chains were all obtained from the same sample, sequenced in a study of blood T cell repertoires in COVID-19. Measured with immunoSEQ multiplex PCR; TCRdb has only the in-frame clones, and not every one. The sample yields about 150,000 clones, approximately 80% seen once. Sequenced sample: peripheral blood. Receptor source: a man aged 55 to 69 with active or convalescent COVID-19.

This clone was seen once. The chain employs TRBV28 and TRBJ2-7; maybe TRBD1 (5 bases). V shed 6 bases and J shed 4 bases, with 13 bases lying between them. Germline V gene sequence: CDR1 MDHEN, CDR2 SYDVKM. The CDR3 contains 13 residues. The CDR3 DNA reads TGTGCCAGCAGGGCGCAAGGGGATTACGAGCAGTACTTC. This sequence encodes CASRAQGDYEQYF.

V gene TRBV3-1 (or the pseudogene TRBV3-2) combines with J gene TRBJ2-7; no firm D call. CDR1 is LGHDT, CDR2 YNNKEL, per germline (reference sequence). This CDR3 comprises 12 residues. V gave up 1 base and J gave up 2 bases, with 3 bases separating them. The chain's CDR3 is CASSQVAYEQYF. DNA for the CDR3: TGTGCCAGCAGCCAAGTCGCCTACGAGCAGTACTTC.

This clone was recorded only once. The V gene is TRBV18, the J gene TRBJ2-2, with a weak D call TRBD1 (5 bases). Trimming removed 4 bases at V and 2 bases at J, with 11 bases between. Germline assignment: CDR1 KGHSH and CDR2 LQKENI. The CDR3 consists of 15 residues. In DNA, the CDR3 is TGTGCCAGCTCACTGGCAGGGCCTAACACCGGGGAGCTGTTTTTT. Translating it yields CASSLAGPNTGELFF.

This chain's CDR3 is CASSQDQLAGYNGDTQYF. CDR3 DNA: TGTGCCAGCAGCCAAGATCAGCTAGCGGGATACAATGGGGATACGCAGTATTTT. V gene TRBV3-1 (or the pseudogene TRBV3-2) combines with J gene TRBJ2-3, with 9 bases identical to TRBD2. V shed 0 bases, J shed 6 bases, and the junction held 13 bases outside the gene matches. Germline assignment: CDR1 LGHDT and CDR2 YNNKEL (reference sequence). The length of the CDR3 is 18 residues.

This chain links TRBV11-1 with TRBJ1-5; possible D gene TRBD1, 5 bases. The CDR3 runs to 16 residues. Trimming took 10 bases from V and 4 from J, leaving 23 bases between them. Germline loops: CDR1 SGHAT, CDR2 FQDESV (reference sequence). CDR3 bases: TGTGCCACTCCAAGGGACTGGAGAGAGGGGAATCAGCCCCAGCATTTT. Translated, it gives CATPRDWREGNQPQHF.

This chain links TRBV19 with TRBJ1-4, with 7 bases matching TRBD1. V gave up 5 bases and J gave up 7 bases; unmatched junction bases: 7. Germline V gene sequence: CDR1 LNHDA, CDR2 SQIVND (reference sequence). The CDR3 runs to 14 residues. This chain's CDR3 is CASSVTGTAEKLFF. CDR3 in DNA: TGTGCCAGTAGTGTCACCGGGACAGCTGAAAAACTGTTTTTT.

The chain uses TRBV6-2 or TRBV6-3 and TRBJ1-6; weak D call: TRBD1 (5 bases). This CDR3 spans 14 amino acids. Per the germline V gene, CDR1 is MNHEY and CDR2 is SVGEGT. Trimming cost V 4 bases and J 8 bases, with 12 bases left between them. CDR3 protein: CASSSRQLHSPLHF. In DNA, the CDR3 is TGTGCCAGCAGTTCTCGACAGCTACATTCACCCCTCCACTTT.

This clone was counted between two and nine times. The chain carries TRBV7-2 and TRBJ1-6; tentative D call: TRBD1 (5 bases). CDR1 and CDR2 from the germline V gene are SGHTA and FQGNSA. V was shortened by 5 bases and J by 10 bases, with 15 bases between the two germline ends. The CDR3 contains 14 residues. The CDR3 DNA sequence: TGTGCCAGCAGCCCAGGACCCGGGGGGTCACCCCTCCACTTT. This encodes CASSPGPGGSPLHF.

This chain connects TRBV27 to TRBJ2-7; 10 bases are shared with TRBD2. Germline trimming cut 6 bases from V and 2 bases from J; bases unmatched to any gene: 7. The CDR3 extends over 15 amino acids. From germline, CDR1 is MNHEY and CDR2 SMNVEV (reference sequence). CDR3 coding DNA: TGTGCCAGCAGCCGTCTAGCGGGGGCGACCTACGAGCAGTACTTC. Protein: CASSRLAGATYEQYF.

The V gene is TRBV7-3, the J gene TRBJ1-6; the D gene is possibly TRBD1 (5 bases). V lost 5 bases and J 9 bases, leaving 14 bases between the germline ends. Germline CDR1 reads SGHTA; CDR2 reads FQGTGA. CDR3 length: 14 residues. CDR3 in amino acids: CASSADSFSSPLHF. In nucleotides, the CDR3 is TGTGCCAGCAGCGCTGACAGCTTCAGTTCACCCCTCCACTTT.

V is TRBV19 and J is TRBJ2-2, with 7 bases identical to TRBD2. The trim removed 7 bases at V and 7 bases at J, leaving 12 bases unmatched. Germline loops: CDR1 LNHDA, CDR2 SQIVND (reference sequence). The CDR3 is 15 residues long. CDR3 coding DNA: TGTGCCAGTACGGTGCTAGCGGATACCAACGGGGAGCTGTTTTTT. It is translated as CASTVLADTNGELFF.

This clone was counted between two and nine times. The CDR3 DNA is TGCAGCGTTGAAGATCTTTCCTTGCGGCCCAACAATGAGCAGTTCTTC. Protein sequence: CSVEDLSLRPNNEQFF. The chain recombines TRBV29-1 with TRBJ2-1; no reliable D call. Germline loops: CDR1 SQVTM, CDR2 ANQGSEA. The CDR3 has 16 residues. The V end was cut by 0 bases, the J end by 5 bases, with 17 bases between.

V and J are TRBV11-3 and TRBJ2-1, with TRBD2 identical over 8 bases. Germline V lookup: CDR1 SGHNT, CDR2 YENEEA. With 3 bases clipped from V and 10 bases from J, the junction kept 8 bases outside the gene matches. CDR3 length equals 14 residues. The CDR3 here is CASSLGVLADEQFF. The CDR3 DNA is TGTGCCAGCAGCTTGGGGGTACTAGCGGACGAGCAGTTCTTC.

The V call is TRBV27, the J call TRBJ1-5; D gene unclear. The CDR3 runs to 13 residues. Between the trimmed V and J ends, which lost 8 bases and 5 bases, there was a span of 13 bases. Per the germline V gene, CDR1 is MNHEY and CDR2 is SMNVEV (reference sequence). The CDR3 coding sequence is TGTGCCAGCGCATCCCGAGAGTATCAGCCCCAGCATTTT. Its protein is CASASREYQPQHF.

The chain is built from TRBV7-2 and TRBJ1-5; no definite D call. From germline, CDR1 is SGHTA and CDR2 FQGNSA. The V and J ends lost 0 bases and 9 bases respectively, with 9 bases between them. The CDR3 contains 13 residues. The CDR3 spells CASSLARERPQHF. Written as DNA, the CDR3 is TGTGCCAGCAGCTTAGCAAGGGAGCGGCCCCAGCATTTT. The variable domain in full, completed from reference TRBV7-2 and TRBJ1-5, reads GAGVSQSPSNKVTEKGKDVELRCDPISGHTALYWYRQSLGQGLEFLIYFQGNSAPDKSGLPSDRFSAERTGGSVSTLTIQRTQQEDSAVYLCASSLARERPQHFGDGTRLSIL.

This sequence joins TRBV5-8 and TRBJ2-5, with a tentative D call TRBD2 (6 bases). CDR1 SGHTS and CDR2 YDEGEE come from the germline V gene. Trimming removed 5 bases from V and 5 bases from J, with 13 bases in between. There are 13 residues in the CDR3. The CDR3 reads CASRKGTGETQYF. CDR3 nucleotides: TGTGCCAGCAGAAAAGGGACTGGGGAGACCCAGTACTTC.

V and J are TRBV5-4 and TRBJ1-1; D is undetermined. V was trimmed by 0 bases and J by 1 base, leaving 7 bases between them. Germline V gene data show CDR1 as SGHNT and CDR2 as YYREEE (reference sequence). The CDR3 has 14 residues. CDR3 nucleotides: TGTGCCAGCAGCTTGGGAGGGAGGAACACTGAAGCTTTCTTT. It specifies CASSLGGRNTEAFF.

In its sample, this clone was seen once. The CDR3 region has the DNA TGTGCCAGCAGCCGGGAGGGGGCTAGCTCGCATGAGCAGTTCTTC. This sequence encodes CASSREGASSHEQFF. This chain joins TRBV7-2 and TRBJ2-1, with D possibly being TRBD2 (8 bases). Trimming pared 5 bases from V and 8 bases from J, leaving 19 bases between. CDR1 and CDR2 from the germline V gene are SGHTA and FQGNSA. CDR3 length: 15 amino acids.

The chain couples TRBV18 to TRBJ1-3; no firm D call. Germline loops: CDR1 KGHSH, CDR2 LQKENI. The V end was cut by 8 bases, the J end by 0 bases, with 11 bases between. The CDR3 has 14 amino acids. This CDR3 reads CASLHPGSGNTIYF. The CDR3, as DNA: TGTGCCAGCCTCCATCCGGGCTCTGGAAACACCATATATTTT.

This rearrangement joins TRBV27 to TRBJ1-1; 9 bases map to TRBD1. The CDR3 totals 17 residues. V was clipped by 5 bases and J by 4 bases; unmatched bases: 14. Germline CDR1 and CDR2: MNHEY and SMNVEV (reference sequence). The CDR3 loop is CASSPMGGQGTTTEAFF. The CDR3 DNA reads TGTGCCAGCAGTCCAATGGGGGGACAGGGAACTACCACTGAAGCTTTCTTT.

The J gene is TRBJ2-7, the V gene TRBV11-3; D might be TRBD2 (5 bases). Trimming shortened V by 2 bases and J by 3 bases, and 8 bases separated the two germline ends. Germline lookup yields CDR1 SGHNT and CDR2 YENEEA. The CDR3 is 13 residues long. For the CDR3, the DNA is TGTGCCAGCAGCTTATACGGGGACTACGAGCAGTACTTC. Translation gives CASSLYGDYEQYF.

This rearrangement joins TRBV5-1 to TRBJ2-7; 8 nucleotides agree with TRBD1. With 2 bases clipped from V and 4 bases from J, the junction kept 5 bases outside the gene matches. Germline CDR1 and CDR2: SGHRS and YFSETQ. The CDR3 runs to 14 residues. The chain's CDR3 is CASSFYQGAYEQYF. CDR3 DNA sequence: TGCGCCAGCAGCTTTTACCAGGGGGCTTACGAGCAGTACTTC.

The chain uses TRBV27 and TRBJ2-5; 11 bases are a match to TRBD2. With V trimmed by 5 bases and J by 4 bases, 6 bases remained unmatched. Germline V gene lookup returns CDR1 MNHEY and CDR2 SMNVEV (reference sequence). The CDR3 extends over 15 amino acids. The CDR3 reads CASSLSGRAGETQYF. CDR3 DNA sequence: TGTGCCAGCAGTCTTAGCGGGAGGGCCGGAGAGACCCAGTACTTC.